The next 26 T cell receptor beta chains were all read from a single sample in a study of spatial heterogeneity in lung cancer. Time point denoted: blood at routine non-recurrence follow-up after resection. Whole RNA obtained from tumor, nontumor lung or frozen PBMC underwent sequencing without sorting. TCRdb re-derived calls from the 5' RACE reads in MiXCR, one entry per CDR3 protein. The data show 45,000 to 65,000 distinct CDR3 sequences, less than 9% seen once. The sequencing used PBMCs, collected at follow-up. All receptors derive from a female donor with early-stage non-small cell lung cancer.

This clonotype was detected many times. The genes are TRBV7-8 and TRBJ2-7; D may match TRBD1 or TRBD2 (5 bases each). This CDR3 has 15 residues. Germline-derived CDR1 and CDR2 are SGHVS and FQNEAQ. The ends were cut back, 0 bases at V and 3 bases at J, with 12 bases in the middle. CDR3 sequence reads: CASSLAVGPGYEQYF. DNA for the CDR3: TGTGCCAGCAGCTTAGCGGTGGGACCCGGCTACGAGCAGTACTTC.

This clonotype has a count of ten or more. The J gene is TRBJ2-5, the V gene TRBV6-2 or TRBV6-3; D uncertain. This CDR3 is built from 14 residues. Between the trimmed V and J ends, which lost 6 bases and 1 base, there was a span of 12 bases. The germline CDR1 and CDR2 sequences are MNHEY and SVGEGT. CDR3 amino acids: CASRSSWTQETQYF. As DNA, the CDR3 is TGTGCCAGCAGGTCGTCGTGGACCCAAGAGACCCAGTACTTC.

This clonotype was seen a few times. V is TRBV30 and J is TRBJ2-5, with D hard to call. Per germline, CDR1 GTSNPN and CDR2 SVGIG (reference sequence). The CDR3 runs 13 residues. Trimming took 1 base from V and 0 from J, leaving 6 bases between them. The CDR3 sequence: CAWSEVYQETQYF. CDR3 DNA: TGTGCCTGGAGTGAGGTATACCAAGAGACCCAGTACTTC.

This clonotype appeared a few times. The chain is built from TRBV7-2 and TRBJ1-1, with D possibly TRBD1 on 5 matching bases. Germline CDR1 and CDR2: SGHTA and FQGNSA. The CDR3 is 15 amino acids. V lost 4 bases and J 1 base, leaving 13 bases between the germline ends. The DNA for the CDR3 is TGTGCCAGCAGCTCTTGGGGCCGGACGAACACTGAAGCTTTCTTT. Translating gives CASSSWGRTNTEAFF.

This clonotype was recorded many times. The V and J genes are TRBV3-1 and TRBJ1-5; D is uncertain. Trimming stripped 3 bases from V and 3 bases from J, with 6 bases between. The V gene's germline CDR1 is LGHDT and CDR2 YNNKEL (reference sequence). CDR3 length: 13 residues. The CDR3 spells CASSQGFNQPQHF. CDR3 DNA sequence: TGTGCCAGCAGCCAGGGATTCAATCAGCCCCAGCATTTT.

This clonotype has ten or more counts. The chain carries TRBV11-2 and TRBJ2-5; the D is unclear. The germline V and J ends were trimmed by 5 bases and 9 bases, with 19 bases remaining between them. From germline, CDR1 is SGHAT and CDR2 FQNNGV. This CDR3 has 14 residues. CDR3 residues: CASSPQTVNEAQYF. CDR3 in DNA: TGTGCCAGCAGCCCCCAGACCGTGAATGAGGCCCAGTACTTC. The entire variable domain, with the rest obtained from reference TRBV11-2 and TRBJ2-5, is as follows: EAGVAQSPRYKIIEKRQSVAFWCNPISGHATLYWYQQILGQGPKLLIQFQNNGVVDDSQLPKDRFSAERLKGVDSTLKIQPAKLEDSAVYLCASSPQTVNEAQYFGPGTRLLVL.

This chain's CDR3 is CASSTEGRANEKLFF. The CDR3 coding sequence is TGCGCCAGCAGCACTGAAGGGAGGGCTAATGAAAAACTGTTTTTT. This sequence joins TRBV5-1 and TRBJ1-4; D remains ambiguous. Germline CDR1 is SGHRS and CDR2 is YFSETQ. Deletions cut 4 bases from V and 3 bases from J, with 13 bases between. The CDR3 is 15 residues long.

This clonotype was counted at least ten times. The chain combines TRBV11-1 with TRBJ2-5; a weak D match, TRBD1 (5 bases). CDR3 length equals 12 residues. CDR1 and CDR2 from the germline V gene are SGHAT and FQDESV (reference sequence). V shed 5 bases and J shed 9 bases, with 13 bases lying between them. CDR3 nucleotides: TGTGCCAGCAGCCTCCAGGGTTTGGCCCAGTACTTC. Translating gives CASSLQGLAQYF. Based on the CDR3 plus reference TRBV11-1 and TRBJ2-5, the full variable domain is EAEVAQSPRYKITEKSQAVAFWCDPISGHATLYWYRQILGQGPELLVQFQDESVVDDSQLPKDRFSAERLKGVDSTLKIQPAELGDSAMYLCASSLQGLAQYFGPGTRLLVL.

This clonotype appeared many times. J is TRBJ2-1 and V is TRBV18; D might be TRBD2 (5 bases). V gave up 2 bases and J gave up 9 bases, with 11 bases separating them. CDR1 is KGHSH and CDR2 is LQKENI in the germline V gene. CDR3 size: 13 residues. The CDR3, as DNA: TGTGCCAGCTCACCAGATACTAGATCTGAGCAGTTCTTC. Residues: CASSPDTRSEQFF.

This clonotype has a count of ten or more. The chain is built from TRBV6-6 and TRBJ1-2; 9 bases match TRBD1. V trimming: 8 bases; J trimming: 5 bases; junction bases outside the gene matches: 3. CDR3 length equals 12 residues. Germline values: CDR1 MNHNY, CDR2 SVGAGI (reference sequence). The CDR3 coding sequence is TGTGCCAGCGGGGACAGGGATTATGGCTACACCTTC. The encoded protein is CASGDRDYGYTF.

This clonotype has a count of ten or more. The rearrangement joins TRBV24-1 to TRBJ2-2; 11 positions match TRBD2. J lost 6 bases, V lost 6 bases, and 5 bases had no gene match. The length of the CDR3 is 15 residues. The V gene's germline CDR1 is KGHDR and CDR2 SFDVKD. CDR3 region: CATSPVAGGPGELFF. The CDR3, as DNA: TGTGCCACCAGTCCCGTAGCGGGGGGGCCCGGGGAGCTGTTTTTT.

This clonotype was seen only a few times. This chain uses TRBV19 with TRBJ2-1; TRBD2 aligns across 10 bases. The germline V gene encodes CDR1 LNHDA and CDR2 SQIVND (reference sequence). This CDR3 has 15 residues. Trimming at V came to 5 bases and at J to 3 bases, leaving 4 bases not matched to a gene. DNA of the CDR3: TGTGCCAGTAGTGAAACTAGCGGGGTCTACAATGAGCAGTTCTTC. It is translated as CASSETSGVYNEQFF.

This clonotype was observed at least ten times. This chain links TRBV7-2 with TRBJ1-5; D is ambiguous. Trimming took off 3 bases at V and 0 bases at J, with 9 bases between the two ends. The CDR3 has 15 amino acids. The germline gives CDR1 SGHTA, CDR2 FQGNSA. The CDR3 loop is CASSFGENSNQPQHF. CDR3 DNA sequence: TGTGCCAGCAGCTTCGGGGAAAATAGCAATCAGCCCCAGCATTTT.

This clonotype showed up many times. The V gene is TRBV7-8, the J gene TRBJ2-1, with 16 bases that match TRBD2. This CDR3 region has 19 residues. Germline trimming cut 0 bases from V and 14 bases from J; bases unmatched to any gene: 16. CDR1 and CDR2 from the germline V gene are SGHVS and FQNEAQ. The CDR3 DNA reads as TGTGCCAGCAGCTTAGCAGGGTGGACCGGGACTAGCGGGGGGGCCCCGAAGTTCTTC. Protein product: CASSLAGWTGTSGGAPKFF.

At least ten counts were recorded for this clonotype. The gene calls are TRBV7-9 and TRBJ2-4; D not certain. This CDR3 is built from 13 residues. Germline V gene lookup returns CDR1 SEHNR and CDR2 FQNEAQ (reference sequence). V lost 3 bases to trimming and J lost 2 bases, with 5 bases between them. The CDR3 DNA reads as TGTGCCAGCAGCTTCGGATCCAAAAACATTCAGTACTTC. Its translation is CASSFGSKNIQYF. Full variable domain (remainder filled in from reference TRBV7-9 and TRBJ2-4): DTGVSQNPRHKITKRGQNVTFRCDPISEHNRLYWYRQTLGQGPEFLTYFQNEAQLEKSRLLSDRFSAERPKGSFSTLEIQRTEQGDSAMYLCASSFGSKNIQYFGAGTRLSVL.

This clonotype was observed many times. This chain links TRBV24-1 with TRBJ1-5; D is perhaps TRBD1 (5 bases). In germline, CDR1 is KGHDR, CDR2 SFDVKD. V lost 4 bases to trimming and J lost 6 bases, with 9 bases between them. CDR3 length: 13 amino acids. CDR3 in amino acids: CATSEQERQPQHF. CDR3 in DNA: TGTGCCACCAGTGAACAGGAGCGTCAGCCCCAGCATTTT.

This clonotype was seen many times. V and J are TRBV12-3 or TRBV12-4 and TRBJ1-1, with no clear D. This CDR3 contains 13 residues. V lost 5 bases and J 6 bases, leaving 13 bases between the germline ends. The CDR3 DNA follows: TGTGCCAGCAGTCCGTGGACCGGGCCTGAAGCTTTCTTT. This codes for CASSPWTGPEAFF.

Only a few counts were recorded for this clonotype. The chain recombines TRBV28 with TRBJ2-2; a possible D gene is TRBD1 (6 bases). Trimming removed 2 bases from V and 3 bases from J, with 10 bases in between. Germline CDR1 and CDR2: MDHEN and SYDVKM. The CDR3 is 15 residues long. CDR3 sequence (DNA): TGTGCCAGCAGTTTACAGGGGACCTACACCGGGGAGCTGTTTTTT. Translation gives CASSLQGTYTGELFF.

This clonotype was counted many times. This chain joins TRBV21-1 and TRBJ2-3; TRBD2 is the table's D call, not checked against the DNA. TRBV21-1 is a documented pseudogene. The CDR3 totals 18 residues. The CDR3 here is CASSKNNSGTASTDTQYF. In DNA form, the CDR3 reads TGTGCCAGCAGCAAGAATAATAGCGGGACCGCCTCCACAGATACGCAGTATTTT.

This clonotype was found many times. V gene TRBV12-3 or TRBV12-4 combines with J gene TRBJ1-1, with no clear D. This CDR3 region has 13 residues. V was pared by 3 bases and J by 3 bases, with 8 bases between. The CDR3 protein is CASSLSQHTEAFF. CDR3 DNA sequence: TGTGCCAGCAGTTTGTCACAGCACACTGAAGCTTTCTTT.

In its sample, this clonotype was seen many times. This chain uses TRBV9 with TRBJ2-3; TRBD2 matches 9 bases. CDR1 is SGDLS, CDR2 YYNGEE, per germline. After removal of 0 bases from V and 5 bases from J, the junction contained 7 bases not matched to a gene. This CDR3 spans 16 amino acids. This chain's CDR3 is CASSVAGRGGLDTQYF. As DNA, the CDR3 is TGTGCCAGCAGCGTAGCTGGGCGGGGGGGCTTAGATACGCAGTATTTT.

The sample holds many counts of this clonotype. This sequence joins TRBV18 and TRBJ2-1, with 7 bases fitting TRBD1. CDR3 length: 16 residues. Per the germline V gene, CDR1 is KGHSH and CDR2 is LQKENI. J was trimmed by 7 bases and V by 5 bases; bases with no gene match: 14. CDR3 nucleotides: TGTGCCAGCTCAAGAAATAAACAGGGGATGGGGAATGAGCAGTTCTTC. It codes for CASSRNKQGMGNEQFF.

This clonotype has at least ten counts. V and J are TRBV9 and TRBJ2-7, with D possibly TRBD1 on 6 matching bases. Germline values: CDR1 SGDLS, CDR2 YYNGEE. The length of the CDR3 is 17 residues. The V end was cut by 0 bases, the J end by 7 bases, with 23 bases between. CDR3 region: CASSVEQGQPGWGEQYF. The CDR3 bases are TGTGCCAGCAGCGTAGAGCAAGGACAGCCCGGGTGGGGAGAGCAGTACTTC.

This clonotype was detected only a few times. V and J are TRBV5-1 and TRBJ2-3; 7 bases fit TRBD1. The V gene's germline CDR1 is SGHRS and CDR2 YFSETQ. V shed 0 bases, J shed 2 bases, and the junction held 15 bases outside the gene matches. There are 19 residues in the CDR3. Here the CDR3 reads CASSLGVSSGTVNTDTQYF. In DNA, the CDR3 is TGCGCCAGCAGCTTGGGTGTGTCATCAGGGACAGTAAACACAGATACGCAGTATTTT. The whole variable domain, filled in from reference TRBV5-1 and TRBJ2-3, reads KAGVTQTPRYLIKTRGQQVTLSCSPISGHRSVSWYQQTPGQGLQFLFEYFSETQRNKGNFPGRFSGRQFSNSRSEMNVSTLELGDSALYLCASSLGVSSGTVNTDTQYFGPGTRLTVL.

This clonotype occurred many times. The chain uses TRBV12-3 or TRBV12-4 and TRBJ2-1, with 8 bases matching TRBD1. V dropped 5 bases and J dropped 0; count of bases not matched to a gene: 3. The CDR3 has 15 amino acids. The CDR3 sequence is CASSRTGSSYNEQFF. The CDR3 coding sequence is TGTGCCAGCAGTCGGACAGGGAGCTCCTACAATGAGCAGTTCTTC.

The table lists this clonotype with a few counts. This chain uses TRBV7-9 with TRBJ2-7; 8 nucleotides match TRBD2. The CDR3 loop spans 13 amino acids. Per the germline V gene, CDR1 is SEHNR and CDR2 is FQNEAQ (reference sequence). V was clipped by 5 bases and J by 8 bases; unmatched bases: 8. CDR3 DNA sequence: TGTGCCAGCAGCCCTGAGCGGGGGTCCAAGCAGTACTTC. It codes for CASSPERGSKQYF.